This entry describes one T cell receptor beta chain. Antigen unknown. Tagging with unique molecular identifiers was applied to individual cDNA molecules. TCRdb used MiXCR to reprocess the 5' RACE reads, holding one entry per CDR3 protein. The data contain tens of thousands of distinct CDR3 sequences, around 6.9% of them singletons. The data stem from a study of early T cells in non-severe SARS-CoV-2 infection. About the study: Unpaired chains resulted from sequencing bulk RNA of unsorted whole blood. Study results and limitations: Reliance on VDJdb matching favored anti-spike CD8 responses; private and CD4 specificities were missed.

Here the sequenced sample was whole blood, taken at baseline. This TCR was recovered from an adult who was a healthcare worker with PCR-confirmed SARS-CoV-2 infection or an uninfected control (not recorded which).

The CDR3 here is CASSLAVQGQNTEAFF. The CDR3 DNA is TGCGCCAGCAGCTTGGCGGTCCAGGGACAGAACACTGAAGCTTTCTTT. The chain combines TRBV5-1 with TRBJ1-1, with a tentative D call TRBD1 (6 bases). The germline V gene has CDR1 SGHRS and CDR2 YFSETQ. The V end was cut by 0 bases, the J end by 1 base, with 13 bases between. The length of the CDR3 is 16 residues.